Sequencing of this T cell receptor beta chain was carried out in a study of control samples from healthy donors and cancer patients. V shed 5 bases and J 0 bases; nucleotides not matched to a gene: 16. The CDR3 contains 19 residues. In germline, CDR1 is SGHDT, CDR2 YYEEEE. The repertoire was sequenced with immunoSEQ multiplex PCR; TCRdb's copy has only in-frame clones and lacks some. The sample has 100,000 or so clones, about nine tenths seen once. The receptor was derived from a woman aged 25-40 years in good health. Sequenced: blood. V and J are TRBV5-6 and TRBJ1-5, with 8 bases identical to TRBD1. The CDR3 DNA sequence: TGTGCCAGCAGTTCCACCGGGACAGGCTCCTCTTATAGCAATCAGCCCCAGCATTTT. It codes for CASSSTGTGSSYSNQPQHF.